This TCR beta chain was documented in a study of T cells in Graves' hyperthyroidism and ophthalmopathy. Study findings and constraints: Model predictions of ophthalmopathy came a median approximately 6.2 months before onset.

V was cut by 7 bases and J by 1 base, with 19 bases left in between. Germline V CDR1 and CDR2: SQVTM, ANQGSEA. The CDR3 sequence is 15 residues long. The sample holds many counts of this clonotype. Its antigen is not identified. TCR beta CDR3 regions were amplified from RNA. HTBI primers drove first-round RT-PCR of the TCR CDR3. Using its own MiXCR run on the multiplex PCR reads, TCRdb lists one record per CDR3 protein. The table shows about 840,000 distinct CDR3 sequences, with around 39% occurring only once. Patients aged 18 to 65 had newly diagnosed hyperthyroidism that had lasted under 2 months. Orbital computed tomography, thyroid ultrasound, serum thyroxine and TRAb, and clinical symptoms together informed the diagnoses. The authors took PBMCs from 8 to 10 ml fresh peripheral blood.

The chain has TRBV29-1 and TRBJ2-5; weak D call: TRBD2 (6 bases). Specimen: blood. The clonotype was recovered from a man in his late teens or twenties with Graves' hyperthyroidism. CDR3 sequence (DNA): TGCAGCGCTGATACTAGCAAGAACTTCCAAGAGACCCAGTACTTC. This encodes CSADTSKNFQETQYF. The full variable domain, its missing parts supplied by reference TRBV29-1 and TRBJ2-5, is SAVISQKPSRDICQRGTSLTIQCQVDSQVTMMFWYRQQPGQSLTLIATANQGSEATYESGFVIDKFPISRPNLTFSTLTVSNMSPEDSSIYLCSADTSKNFQETQYFGPGTRLLVL.